Below are 24 T cell receptor beta chains sequenced from a single sample in a study of memory CD4+ T cells and cytomegalovirus serostatus. Single viable CD3+CD4+CD8-CD45RO+ cells were sorted as the memory CD4+ T cells. Measured with immunoSEQ multiplex PCR; TCRdb has only the in-frame clones, and not every one. This repertoire shows about 57,000 clones, 70% to 80% found once; its top ten account for about 0.82%. Sequencing used memory CD4+ T cells from blood. The receptors originated from an adult in good health and CMV-seronegative.

The chain is built from TRBV6-5 and TRBJ2-5; 7 bases agree with TRBD2. This CDR3 has 13 residues. V lost 6 bases, J lost 3 bases, and 4 bases stayed unmatched. Germline V gene sequence: CDR1 MNHEY, CDR2 SVGAGI. The CDR3 DNA follows: TGTGCCAGCAGGCAACTAGCGAAAGAGACCCAGTACTTC. This sequence encodes CASRQLAKETQYF.

The chain couples TRBV7-9 to TRBJ1-2; tentative D call: TRBD1 (6 bases). Germline CDR1 and CDR2: SEHNR and FQNEAQ (reference sequence). CDR3 length equals 14 residues. The germline V and J ends were trimmed by 5 bases and 2 bases, with 12 bases remaining between them. The CDR3 DNA is TGTGCCAGCAGCCGGGACACCCGGAACTATGGCTACACCTTC. It translates to CASSRDTRNYGYTF.

The rearrangement links TRBV18 to TRBJ1-5; tentatively, D is TRBD1 (6 bases). V lost 3 bases, J lost 3 bases, and 12 bases lay in between. Germline CDR1 reads KGHSH; CDR2 reads LQKENI. The CDR3 consists of 15 residues. CDR3 bases: TGTGCCAGCTCACCGAGACAGGTCCTCAATCAGCCCCAGCATTTT. Amino acids: CASSPRQVLNQPQHF.

V gene TRBV5-5 combines with J gene TRBJ1-2; 7 nucleotides match TRBD1. Per the germline V gene, CDR1 is SGHKS and CDR2 is YYEKEE (reference sequence). This CDR3 is 16 amino acids long. Trimming removed 2 bases from V and 4 bases from J; junction bases left unmatched: 11. The CDR3 protein is CASSFTPGTEGYGYTF. CDR3 nucleotides: TGTGCCAGCAGCTTTACCCCCGGGACAGAGGGCTATGGCTACACCTTC.

The chain carries TRBV5-5 and TRBJ2-3; a possible D gene is TRBD2 (5 bases). V shed 4 bases and J shed 5 bases, with 14 bases lying between them. Germline lookup yields CDR1 SGHKS and CDR2 YYEKEE (reference sequence). CDR3 length equals 14 residues. DNA of the CDR3: TGTGCCAGCAGCCTACGGACTGGATTAGATACGCAGTATTTT. Translating it yields CASSLRTGLDTQYF.

The chain has TRBV18 and TRBJ2-3; D call uncertain. Germline loops: CDR1 KGHSH, CDR2 LQKENI. Trimming cost V 5 bases and J 3 bases, with 6 bases left between them. This CDR3 contains 12 residues. The CDR3 is CASSWWTDTQYF. CDR3 coding DNA: TGTGCCAGCTCATGGTGGACAGATACGCAGTATTTT.

The chain has TRBV2 and TRBJ1-1; D is unresolved. Trimming shortened V by 5 bases and J by 0 bases, and 13 bases separated the two germline ends. In germline, CDR1 is SNHLY, CDR2 FYNNEI. This CDR3 has 15 residues. The CDR3 DNA follows: TGTGCCAGCAGTCTCCGCCGGACTATGAACACTGAAGCTTTCTTT. Amino acids: CASSLRRTMNTEAFF.

By share, this clone counts as medium-sized. The chain carries TRBV2 and TRBJ2-2; TRBD2 matches 9 bases. Trimming removed 8 bases from V and 7 bases from J; junction bases left unmatched: 5. Germline V CDR1 and CDR2: SNHLY, FYNNEI. This CDR3 spans 13 amino acids. CDR3 sequence reads: CASAGGMVGELFF. For the CDR3, the DNA is TGTGCCAGCGCGGGGGGGATGGTCGGGGAGCTGTTTTTT.

The V and J genes are TRBV6-6 and TRBJ2-7, with TRBD2 as a possible D gene (6 bases). This CDR3 comprises 16 residues. V dropped 4 bases and J dropped 2 bases, with 18 bases sitting between them. The V gene's germline CDR1 is MNHNY and CDR2 SVGAGI (reference sequence). The CDR3 DNA follows: TGTGCCAGCAGTTCCGATTATCTGCGGGGAACCTACGAGCAGTACTTC. Its protein is CASSSDYLRGTYEQYF.

The gene calls are TRBV5-6 and TRBJ2-7; perhaps TRBD2 as D (6 bases). This CDR3 region has 14 residues. V lost 0 bases and J 6 bases, leaving 13 bases between the germline ends. CDR1 and CDR2 from the germline V gene are SGHDT and YYEEEE. This CDR3 reads CASSLEGLAGEQYF. The CDR3 DNA is TGTGCCAGCAGCTTGGAGGGACTCGCCGGCGAGCAGTACTTC.

The genes are TRBV12-5 and TRBJ2-5, with D possibly called TRBD1 or TRBD2 (6 bases each). Germline CDR1 LGHNT, CDR2 FRNRAP. V was trimmed by 5 bases and J by 4 bases, leaving 44 bases between them. This CDR3 contains 24 residues. As DNA, the CDR3 is TGTGCTAGTGGTCCTCCTCTCGCCCCGTCAACGTCCGTGGAACAGGGACGGGGGCGAGAGACCCAGTACTTC. Translation: CASGPPLAPSTSVEQGRGRETQYF.

V gene TRBV7-2 combines with J gene TRBJ1-2; no clear D gene. The CDR3 loop spans 13 amino acids. The germline gives CDR1 SGHTA, CDR2 FQGNSA. Trimming pared 4 bases from V and 2 bases from J, leaving 8 bases between. CDR3 protein: CASSSDWNYGYTF. CDR3 nucleotides: TGTGCCAGCAGCTCAGACTGGAACTATGGCTACACCTTC.

The DNA of the CDR3 is TGTGCCAGCCACGGGTCTGGGAACGAGCAGTACTTC. Residues: CASHGSGNEQYF. This sequence joins TRBV6-5 and TRBJ2-7; D gene ambiguous. This CDR3 has 12 residues. Per germline, CDR1 MNHEY and CDR2 SVGAGI. V was cut by 8 bases and J by 5 bases, with 13 bases left in between.

Concerning this clone: Other DNA variants within this sample encode the same CDR3. The rearrangement links TRBV4-2 to TRBJ2-7; the match to TRBD1 covers 7 bases. This CDR3 comprises 14 residues. Germline-derived CDR1 and CDR2 are LGHNA and YNFKEQ. V dropped 1 base and J dropped 2; count of bases not matched to a gene: 2. This chain's CDR3 is CASSQGQGTYEQYF. The CDR3 DNA is TGTGCCAGCAGCCAAGGACAGGGCACCTACGAGCAGTACTTC.

The chain uses TRBV27 and TRBJ1-2; TRBD1 aligns across 10 bases. Per germline, CDR1 MNHEY and CDR2 SMNVEV (reference sequence). Trimming cost V 3 bases and J 2 bases; bases outside gene matches: 6. The CDR3 is 16 amino acids. CDR3 nucleotide sequence: TGTGCCAGCAGTTTGGAGGGACAGGGGAAAAACTATGGCTACACCTTC. Encoded protein: CASSLEGQGKNYGYTF.

This rearrangement joins TRBV5-1 to TRBJ1-2; D is possibly TRBD1 (5 bases). V lost 4 bases to trimming and J lost 3 bases, with 13 bases between them. Germline V gene data show CDR1 as SGHRS and CDR2 as YFSETQ. This CDR3 spans 14 amino acids. CDR3 DNA: TGCGCCAGCAGCGAAAAGGGACTAGACTATGGCTACACCTTC. This gives the protein CASSEKGLDYGYTF. Using reference TRBV5-1 and TRBJ1-2 for the parts outside the CDR3, the full variable domain is KAGVTQTPRYLIKTRGQQVTLSCSPISGHRSVSWYQQTPGQGLQFLFEYFSETQRNKGNFPGRFSGRQFSNSRSEMNVSTLELGDSALYLCASSEKGLDYGYTFGSGTRLTVV.

The V call is TRBV27, the J call TRBJ1-6, with TRBD1 matching over 9 bases. Germline V lookup: CDR1 MNHEY, CDR2 SMNVEV (reference sequence). This CDR3 spans 16 amino acids. With 3 bases clipped from V and 3 bases from J, the junction kept 3 bases outside the gene matches. This CDR3 is CASSFQGQGYNSPLHF. CDR3 in DNA: TGTGCCAGCAGTTTTCAGGGACAGGGCTATAATTCACCCCTCCACTTT.

The V gene is TRBV6-1, the J gene TRBJ2-7, with 9 positions matching TRBD1. CDR1 is MNHNS and CDR2 is SASEGT in the germline V gene. The CDR3 has 17 amino acids. Trimming cost V 4 bases and J 0 bases; bases outside gene matches: 10. The CDR3: CASSALSGTGFSYEQYF. The CDR3, as DNA: TGTGCCAGCAGTGCCCTTTCCGGGACAGGGTTCTCCTACGAGCAGTACTTC.

This rearrangement joins TRBV4-2 to TRBJ2-1; 7 nucleotides align to TRBD2. This CDR3 region has 16 residues. Germline-derived CDR1 and CDR2 are LGHNA and YNFKEQ. V shed 3 bases, J shed 4 bases, and the junction held 9 bases outside the gene matches. Here the CDR3 DNA reads TGTGCCAGCAGCCAGGGAGGGGCTAGCGCGTACAATGAGCAGTTCTTC. It is translated as CASSQGGASAYNEQFF.

The chain links TRBV5-1 to TRBJ2-3, with 8 nucleotides matching TRBD2. The trim removed 0 bases at V and 0 bases at J, leaving 6 bases unmatched. The CDR3 consists of 17 residues. The germline V gene encodes CDR1 SGHRS and CDR2 YFSETQ. CDR3 bases: TGCGCCAGCAGCTTGGCGGCGGGGGGCCGGAGCACAGATACGCAGTATTTT. It specifies CASSLAAGGRSTDTQYF.

The chain has TRBV13 and TRBJ2-1; D remains ambiguous. The CDR3 covers 13 residues. Germline lookup yields CDR1 PRHDT and CDR2 FYEKMQ (reference sequence). Deletions cut 4 bases from V and 7 bases from J, with 11 bases between. The CDR3 loop reads CASSYSVGNEQFF. Here the CDR3 DNA reads TGTGCCAGCAGCTACTCGGTTGGGAATGAGCAGTTCTTC.

V gene TRBV11-2 combines with J gene TRBJ1-6; 10 nucleotides match TRBD1. The CDR3 is made up of 17 amino acids. With V trimmed by 6 bases and J by 0 bases, 5 bases remained unmatched. Germline-derived CDR1 and CDR2 are SGHAT and FQNNGV. The CDR3 loop is CASSETGGSSYNSPLHF. In DNA, the CDR3 is TGTGCCAGCAGTGAGACAGGGGGCAGCTCCTATAATTCACCCCTCCACTTT.

Concerning this clone itself: The junction and the germline gene differ at one end; a read error may be behind it. The rearrangement links TRBV7-7 to TRBJ2-1; D ambiguous. Germline lookup yields CDR1 SSHAT and CDR2 FNYEAQ (reference sequence). The CDR3 is 14 residues long. In DNA, the CDR3 is TGTGCTAGCAGCTTAGCCGTTACCTACAATGAGCAGTTCTTC. Translation: CASSLAVTYNEQFF.

This clone was seen a few times. The CDR3 DNA sequence: TGTGCCAGCAGCGTAGACAGGGGGCGCAAAAACGAGCAGTACTTC. Encoded protein: CASSVDRGRKNEQYF. This rearrangement joins TRBV7-8 to TRBJ2-7, with 10 nucleotides matching TRBD1. Per the germline V gene, CDR1 is SGHVS and CDR2 is FQNEAQ. This CDR3 has 15 amino acids. The V segment lost 5 bases and the J segment 5 bases; nucleotides outside the gene matches: 9. Complete variable domain (other parts from reference TRBV7-8 and TRBJ2-7): GAGVSQSPRYKVAKRGQDVALRCDPISGHVSLFWYQQALGQGPEFLTYFQNEAQLDKSGLPSDRFFAERPEGSVSTLKIQRTQQEDSAVYLCASSVDRGRKNEQYFGPGTRLTVT.